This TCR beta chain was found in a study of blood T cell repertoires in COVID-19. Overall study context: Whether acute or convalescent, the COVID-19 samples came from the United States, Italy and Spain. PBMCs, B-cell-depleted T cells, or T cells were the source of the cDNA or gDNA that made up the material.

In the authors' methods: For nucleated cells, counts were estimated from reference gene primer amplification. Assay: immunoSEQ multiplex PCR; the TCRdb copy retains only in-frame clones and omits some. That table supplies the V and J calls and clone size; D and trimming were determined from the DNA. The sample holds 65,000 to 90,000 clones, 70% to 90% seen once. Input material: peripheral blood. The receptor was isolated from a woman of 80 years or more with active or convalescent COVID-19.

The CDR3 here is CASSQMDRFYTEAFF. CDR3 coding DNA: TGCGCCAGCAGCCAGATGGACAGGTTCTACACTGAAGCTTTCTTT. This chain links TRBV4-3 with TRBJ1-1; TRBD1 matches at 7 bases. The CDR3 contains 15 residues. V lost 3 bases, J lost 3 bases, and 7 bases stayed unmatched. Germline CDR1 and CDR2: LGHNA and YSLEER.